The TCR beta chain described here comes from a study of blood T cell repertoires in COVID-19. Study-wide background: The United States, Italy and Spain provided the acute and convalescent COVID-19 samples. PBMCs, B-cell-depleted T cells, or T cells were the source of the cDNA or gDNA that made up the material.

In the original processing: Amplifying reference gene primers gave estimates of nucleated cell counts. TCRdb's copy holds only in-frame clones and misses some; the assay was immunoSEQ multiplex PCR. That table is the source of V, J and clone size, and D and trimming were worked out from the DNA. The data contain roughly 300,000 clones, less than 90% of them singletons. Germline lookup yields CDR1 SQVTM and CDR2 ANQGSEA. Trimming stripped 6 bases from V and 6 bases from J, with 10 bases between. This CDR3 spans 11 amino acids. Seattle's enrolled individuals joined amid active infection and were then monitored longitudinally.

Sequenced sample: peripheral blood. The clonotype was recovered from a woman aged 30 to 39 with COVID-19, enrolled during active disease. The V gene is TRBV29-1, the J gene TRBJ2-3; a possible D gene is TRBD2 (5 bases). The CDR3 here is CSVRSGDTQYF. The CDR3 region has the DNA TGCAGCGTCCGTTCGGGGGATACGCAGTATTTT.